This T cell receptor (beta chain) was recorded in a study of blood T cell repertoires in COVID-19. Whole-study context: Some COVID-19 samples were acute and others convalescent; all came from the United States, Italy and Spain. Sample material is recorded as cDNA or gDNA derived from T cells, B-cell-depleted T cells, or PBMCs.

As processed by the authors: Nucleated cell counts were estimated from reference gene primer amplification. Sequencing used immunoSEQ multiplex PCR; TCRdb keeps in-frame clones, though not all of them. That table is the source of V, J and clone size, and D and trimming were worked out from the DNA. The sample lists about 78,000 clones; around nine tenths were seen once. Material: peripheral blood. The sequence derives from a man aged 50 to 60 with active or convalescent COVID-19.

CDR3 DNA: TGTGCCAGCAGAGATAGCGGGGGGGCTTCGGAGCTGTTTTTT. It translates to CASRDSGGASELFF. The chain recombines TRBV7-2 with TRBJ2-2; 11 bases line up with TRBD2. This CDR3 is built from 14 residues. V was pared by 6 bases and J by 10 bases, with 7 bases of the junction left unmatched. Germline V gene data show CDR1 as SGHTA and CDR2 as FQGNSA.